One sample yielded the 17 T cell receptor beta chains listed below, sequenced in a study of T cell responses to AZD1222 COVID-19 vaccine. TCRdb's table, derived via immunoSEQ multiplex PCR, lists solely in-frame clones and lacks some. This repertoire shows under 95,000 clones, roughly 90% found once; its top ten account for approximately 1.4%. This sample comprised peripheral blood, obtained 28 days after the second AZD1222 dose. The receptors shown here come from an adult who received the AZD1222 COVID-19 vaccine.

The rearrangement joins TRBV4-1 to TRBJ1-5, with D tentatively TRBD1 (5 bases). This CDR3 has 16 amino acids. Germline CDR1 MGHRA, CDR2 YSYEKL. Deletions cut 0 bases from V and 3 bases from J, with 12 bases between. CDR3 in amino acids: CASSQESPTDNQPQHF. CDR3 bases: TGCGCCAGCAGCCAAGAGTCCCCGACAGACAATCAGCCCCAGCATTTT.

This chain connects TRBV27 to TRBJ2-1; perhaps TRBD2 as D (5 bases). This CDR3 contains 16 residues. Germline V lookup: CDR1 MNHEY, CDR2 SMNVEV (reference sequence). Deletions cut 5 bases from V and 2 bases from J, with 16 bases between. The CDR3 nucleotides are TGTGCCAGCAGTCGTAGTTTTCGGGGTCCCTACAATGAGCAGTTCTTC. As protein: CASSRSFRGPYNEQFF.

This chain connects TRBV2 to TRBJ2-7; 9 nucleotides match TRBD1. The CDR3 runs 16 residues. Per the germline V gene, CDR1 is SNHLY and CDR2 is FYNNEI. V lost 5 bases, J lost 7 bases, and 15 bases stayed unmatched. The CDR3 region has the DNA TGTGCCAGCAGTACTGACCGGACAGGGGCCCTTCGGGAGCAGTACTTC. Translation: CASSTDRTGALREQYF.

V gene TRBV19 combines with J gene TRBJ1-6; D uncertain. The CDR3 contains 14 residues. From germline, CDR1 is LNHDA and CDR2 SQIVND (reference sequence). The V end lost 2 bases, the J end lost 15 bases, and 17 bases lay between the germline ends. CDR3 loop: CASSISRAGRVLHF. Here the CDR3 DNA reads TGTGCCAGTAGTATAAGCCGCGCGGGAAGGGTCCTCCACTTT. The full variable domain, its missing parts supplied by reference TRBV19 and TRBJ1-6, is DGGITQSPKYLFRKEGQNVTLSCEQNLNHDAMYWYRQDPGQGLRLIYYSQIVNDFQKGDIAEGYSVSREKKESFPLTVTSAQKNPTAFYLCASSISRAGRVLHFGNGTRLTVT.

CDR3 in amino acids: CASSNTVPTANYGYTF. CDR3 in DNA: TGTGCCAGCAGCAACACGGTACCCACAGCTAACTATGGCTACACCTTC. The rearrangement uses TRBV7-9 and TRBJ1-2, with D unclear. CDR1 SEHNR and CDR2 FQNEAQ come from the germline V gene (reference sequence). Deletions cut 5 bases from V and 0 bases from J, with 16 bases between. The CDR3 loop spans 16 amino acids.

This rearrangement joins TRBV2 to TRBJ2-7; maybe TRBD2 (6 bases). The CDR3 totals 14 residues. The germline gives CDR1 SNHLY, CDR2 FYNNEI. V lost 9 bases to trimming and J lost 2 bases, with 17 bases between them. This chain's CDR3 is CASVEGGAPYEQYF. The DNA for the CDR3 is TGTGCCAGTGTGGAAGGAGGGGCCCCCTACGAGCAGTACTTC.

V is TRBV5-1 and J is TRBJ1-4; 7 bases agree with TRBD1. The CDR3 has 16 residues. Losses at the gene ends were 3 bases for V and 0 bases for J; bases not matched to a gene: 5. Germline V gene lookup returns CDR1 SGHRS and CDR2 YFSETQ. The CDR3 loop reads CASSSGQEATNEKLFF. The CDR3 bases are TGCGCCAGCAGCTCAGGACAGGAAGCAACTAATGAAAAACTGTTTTTT.

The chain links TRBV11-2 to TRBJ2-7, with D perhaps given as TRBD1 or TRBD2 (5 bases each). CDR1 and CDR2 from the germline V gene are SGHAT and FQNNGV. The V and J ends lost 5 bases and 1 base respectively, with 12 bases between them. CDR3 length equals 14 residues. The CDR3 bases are TGTGCCAGCAGCCCGTCTTGGGGGTCCTACGAGCAGTACTTC. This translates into CASSPSWGSYEQYF.

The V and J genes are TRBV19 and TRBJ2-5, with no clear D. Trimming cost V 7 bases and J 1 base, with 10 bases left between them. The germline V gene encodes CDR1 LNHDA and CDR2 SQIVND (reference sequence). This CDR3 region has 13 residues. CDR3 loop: CASNQASQETQYF. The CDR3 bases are TGTGCCAGTAACCAGGCCTCCCAAGAGACCCAGTACTTC.

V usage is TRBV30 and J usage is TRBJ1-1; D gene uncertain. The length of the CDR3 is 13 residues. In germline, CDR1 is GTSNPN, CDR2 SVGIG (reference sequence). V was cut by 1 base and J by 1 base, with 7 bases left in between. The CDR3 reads CAWSGAANTEAFF. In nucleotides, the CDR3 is TGTGCCTGGAGTGGGGCCGCGAACACTGAAGCTTTCTTT.

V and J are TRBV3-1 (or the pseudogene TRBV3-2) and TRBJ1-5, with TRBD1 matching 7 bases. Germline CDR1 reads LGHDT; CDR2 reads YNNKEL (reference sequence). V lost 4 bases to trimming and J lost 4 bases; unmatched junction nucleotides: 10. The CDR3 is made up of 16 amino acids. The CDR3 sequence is CASSPNRGWGNQPQHF. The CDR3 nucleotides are TGTGCCAGCAGCCCCAACAGGGGATGGGGGAATCAGCCCCAGCATTTT.

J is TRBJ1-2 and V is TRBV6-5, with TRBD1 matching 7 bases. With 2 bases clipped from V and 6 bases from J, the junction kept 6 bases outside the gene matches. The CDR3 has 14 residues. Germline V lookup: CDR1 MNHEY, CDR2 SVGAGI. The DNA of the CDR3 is TGTGCCAGCAGTTACACCCGGGACAGCCATGGCTACACCTTC. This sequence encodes CASSYTRDSHGYTF.

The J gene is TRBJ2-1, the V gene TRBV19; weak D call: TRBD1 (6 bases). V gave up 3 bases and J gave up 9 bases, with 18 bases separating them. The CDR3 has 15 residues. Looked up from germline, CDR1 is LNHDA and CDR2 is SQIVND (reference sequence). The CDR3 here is CASSINFGQLREQFF. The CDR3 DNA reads TGTGCCAGTAGTATTAATTTCGGACAGCTTCGTGAGCAGTTCTTC.

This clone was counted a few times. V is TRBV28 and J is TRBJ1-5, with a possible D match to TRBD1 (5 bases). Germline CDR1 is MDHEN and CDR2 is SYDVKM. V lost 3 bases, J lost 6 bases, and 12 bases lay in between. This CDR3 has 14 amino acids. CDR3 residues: CASSFGGGGQPQHF. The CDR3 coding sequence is TGTGCCAGCAGTTTCGGGGGTGGCGGTCAGCCCCAGCATTTT.

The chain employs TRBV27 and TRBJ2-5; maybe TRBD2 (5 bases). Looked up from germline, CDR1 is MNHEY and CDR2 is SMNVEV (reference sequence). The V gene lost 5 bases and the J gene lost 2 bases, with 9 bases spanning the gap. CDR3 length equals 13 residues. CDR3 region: CASSPGSQETQYF. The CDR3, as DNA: TGTGCCAGCAGTCCGGGGTCACAAGAGACCCAGTACTTC.

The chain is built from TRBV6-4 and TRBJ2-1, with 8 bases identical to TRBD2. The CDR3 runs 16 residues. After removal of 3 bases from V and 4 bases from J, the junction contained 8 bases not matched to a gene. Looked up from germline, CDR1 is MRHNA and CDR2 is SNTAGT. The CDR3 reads CASSESGGSRYNEQFF. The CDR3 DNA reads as TGTGCCAGCAGTGAGAGCGGGGGAAGTAGGTACAATGAGCAGTTCTTC.

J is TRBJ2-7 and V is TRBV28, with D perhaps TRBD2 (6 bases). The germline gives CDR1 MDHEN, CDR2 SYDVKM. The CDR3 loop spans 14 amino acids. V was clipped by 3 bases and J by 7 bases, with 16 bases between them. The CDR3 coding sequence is TGTGCCAGCAGTTTCGGGCTCAGCCGGGGGGAGCAGTACTTC. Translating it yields CASSFGLSRGEQYF.